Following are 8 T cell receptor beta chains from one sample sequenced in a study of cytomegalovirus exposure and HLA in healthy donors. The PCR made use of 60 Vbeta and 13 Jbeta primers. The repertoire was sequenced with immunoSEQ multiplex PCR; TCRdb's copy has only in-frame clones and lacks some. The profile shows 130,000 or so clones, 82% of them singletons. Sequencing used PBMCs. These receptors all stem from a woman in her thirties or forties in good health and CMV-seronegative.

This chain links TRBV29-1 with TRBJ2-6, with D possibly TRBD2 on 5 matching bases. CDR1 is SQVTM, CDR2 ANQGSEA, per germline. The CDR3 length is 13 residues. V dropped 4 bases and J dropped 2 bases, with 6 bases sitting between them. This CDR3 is CSVAGAGANVLTF. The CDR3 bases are TGCAGCGTTGCCGGGGCTGGGGCCAACGTCCTGACTTTC.

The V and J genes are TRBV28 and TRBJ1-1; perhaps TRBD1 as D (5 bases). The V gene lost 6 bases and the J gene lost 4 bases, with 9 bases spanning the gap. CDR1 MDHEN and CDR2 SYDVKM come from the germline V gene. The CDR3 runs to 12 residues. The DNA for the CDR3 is TGTGCCAGCAGAGGGGTCGCCACTGAAGCTTTCTTT. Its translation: CASRGVATEAFF.

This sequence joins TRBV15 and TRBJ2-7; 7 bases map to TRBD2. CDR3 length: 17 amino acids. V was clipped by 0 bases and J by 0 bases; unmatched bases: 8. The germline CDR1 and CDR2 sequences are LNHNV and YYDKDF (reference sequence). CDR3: CATSRDPSGSSSYEQYF. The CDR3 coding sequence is TGTGCCACCAGCAGAGATCCTAGCGGTAGTAGCTCCTACGAGCAGTACTTC.

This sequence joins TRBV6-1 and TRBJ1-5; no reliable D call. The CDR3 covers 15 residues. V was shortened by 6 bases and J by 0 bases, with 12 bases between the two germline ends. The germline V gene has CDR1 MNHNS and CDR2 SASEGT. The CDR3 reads CASSQRHFSNQPQHF. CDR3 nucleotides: TGTGCCAGCAGCCAGAGACATTTTAGCAATCAGCCCCAGCATTTT.

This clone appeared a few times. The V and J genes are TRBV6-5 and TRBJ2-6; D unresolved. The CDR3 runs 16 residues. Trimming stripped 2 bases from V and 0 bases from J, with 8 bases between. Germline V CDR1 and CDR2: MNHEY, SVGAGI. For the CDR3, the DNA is TGTGCCAGCAGTTACCCCGGTGGCTCTGGGGCCAACGTCCTGACTTTC. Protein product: CASSYPGGSGANVLTF.

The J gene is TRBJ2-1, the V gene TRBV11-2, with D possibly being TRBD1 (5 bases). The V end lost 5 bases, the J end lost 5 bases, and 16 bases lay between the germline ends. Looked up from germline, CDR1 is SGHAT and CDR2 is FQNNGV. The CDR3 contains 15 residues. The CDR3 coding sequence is TGTGCCAGCAGCATAACAGGCTACCTTAACAATGAGCAGTTCTTC. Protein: CASSITGYLNNEQFF.

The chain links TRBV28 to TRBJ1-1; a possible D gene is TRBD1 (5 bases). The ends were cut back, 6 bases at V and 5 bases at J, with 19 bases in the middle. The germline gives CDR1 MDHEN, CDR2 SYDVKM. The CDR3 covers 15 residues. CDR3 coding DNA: TGTGCCAGCAGCTCAAGTTCCCGGGGGGTAACTGAAGCTTTCTTT. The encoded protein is CASSSSSRGVTEAFF.

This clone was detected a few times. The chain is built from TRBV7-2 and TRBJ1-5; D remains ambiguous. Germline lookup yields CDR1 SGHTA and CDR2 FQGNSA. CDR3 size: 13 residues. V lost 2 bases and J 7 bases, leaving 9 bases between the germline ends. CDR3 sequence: CASSLSGGQPQHF. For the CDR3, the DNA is TGTGCCAGCAGCTTAAGCGGTGGGCAGCCCCAGCATTTT.